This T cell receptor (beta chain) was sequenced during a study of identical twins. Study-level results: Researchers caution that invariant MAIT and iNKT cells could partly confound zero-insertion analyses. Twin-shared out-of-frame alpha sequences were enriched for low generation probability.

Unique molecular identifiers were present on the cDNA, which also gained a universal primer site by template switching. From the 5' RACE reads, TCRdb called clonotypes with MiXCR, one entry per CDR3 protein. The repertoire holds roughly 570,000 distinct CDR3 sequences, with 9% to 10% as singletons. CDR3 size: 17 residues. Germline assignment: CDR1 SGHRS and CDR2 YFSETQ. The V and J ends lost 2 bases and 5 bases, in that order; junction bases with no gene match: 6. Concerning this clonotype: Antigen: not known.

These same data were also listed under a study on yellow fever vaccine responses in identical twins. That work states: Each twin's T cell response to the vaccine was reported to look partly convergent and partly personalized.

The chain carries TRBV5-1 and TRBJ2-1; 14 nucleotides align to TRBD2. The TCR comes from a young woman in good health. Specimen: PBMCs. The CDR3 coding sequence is TGCGCCAGCAGCTTAGAGACTAGCGGGAGGGCTAACAATGAGCAGTTCTTC. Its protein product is CASSLETSGRANNEQFF.